Listed here is a single TCR beta chain. Its antigen is not known. The data are from a study of monozygotic twins with inflammatory bowel disease. Study results and limitations: Patients received differing immunosuppressive treatments, which may have added variability to their repertoires.

Germline CDR1 reads KGHDR; CDR2 reads SFDVKD. The CDR3 has 13 amino acids. Nested PCRs of approximately 16 and 10 cycles, two in total, were run on TCRalpha and TCRbeta cDNA. Reanalyzing the 5' RACE reads, TCRdb keeps one entry per CDR3 protein, without DNA. The sample table includes approximately 330,000 distinct CDR3 sequences. The sample consisted of blood. This sequence originates from a human donor with ulcerative colitis or Crohn's disease, or a healthy co-twin of an affected twin (not recorded which). The chain is built from TRBV24-1 and TRBJ2-5; the D call of TRBD1 rests on TCRdb alone, since no DNA is present to check it. CDR3 in amino acids: CATSPGPERTQYF.